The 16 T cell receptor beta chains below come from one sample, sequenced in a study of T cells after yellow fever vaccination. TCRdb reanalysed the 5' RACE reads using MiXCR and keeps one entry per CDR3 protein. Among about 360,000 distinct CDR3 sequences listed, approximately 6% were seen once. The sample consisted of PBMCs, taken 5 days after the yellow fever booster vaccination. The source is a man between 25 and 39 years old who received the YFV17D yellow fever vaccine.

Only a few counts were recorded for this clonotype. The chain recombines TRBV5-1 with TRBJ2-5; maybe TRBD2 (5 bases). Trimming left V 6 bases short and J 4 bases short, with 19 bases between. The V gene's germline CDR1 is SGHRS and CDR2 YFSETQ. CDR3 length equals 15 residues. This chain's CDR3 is CASTLRVGGGETQYF. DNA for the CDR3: TGCGCCAGCACCCTTAGAGTCGGCGGAGGAGAGACCCAGTACTTC.

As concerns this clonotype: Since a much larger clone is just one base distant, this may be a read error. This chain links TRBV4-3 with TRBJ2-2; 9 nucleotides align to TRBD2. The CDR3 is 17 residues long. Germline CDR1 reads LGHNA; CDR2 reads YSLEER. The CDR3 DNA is TGCGCCAGCAGCCAAGATACTCGGCGGGGGGGCACCGGGGAGCTGCTTTTT. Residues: CASSQDTRRGGTGELLF.

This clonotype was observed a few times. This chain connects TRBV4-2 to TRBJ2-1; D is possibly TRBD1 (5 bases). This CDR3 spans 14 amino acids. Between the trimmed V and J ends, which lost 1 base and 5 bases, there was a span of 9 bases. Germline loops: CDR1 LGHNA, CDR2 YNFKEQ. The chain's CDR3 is CASSQVDRDNEQFF. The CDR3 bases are TGTGCCAGCAGCCAAGTTGACAGAGACAATGAGCAGTTCTTC.

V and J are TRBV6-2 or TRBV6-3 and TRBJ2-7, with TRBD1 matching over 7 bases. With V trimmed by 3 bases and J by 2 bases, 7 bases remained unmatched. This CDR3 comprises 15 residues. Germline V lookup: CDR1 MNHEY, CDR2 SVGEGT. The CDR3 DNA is TGTGCCAGCAGTTATTCGGACAGGAACCCCTACGAGCAGTACTTC. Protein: CASSYSDRNPYEQYF.

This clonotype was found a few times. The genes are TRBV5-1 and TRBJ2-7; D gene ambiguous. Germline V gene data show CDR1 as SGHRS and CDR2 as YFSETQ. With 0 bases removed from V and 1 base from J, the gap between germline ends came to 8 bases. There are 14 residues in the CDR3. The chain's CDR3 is CASSLGVVSYEQYF. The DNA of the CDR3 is TGCGCCAGCAGCTTGGGGGTAGTTTCCTACGAGCAGTACTTC.

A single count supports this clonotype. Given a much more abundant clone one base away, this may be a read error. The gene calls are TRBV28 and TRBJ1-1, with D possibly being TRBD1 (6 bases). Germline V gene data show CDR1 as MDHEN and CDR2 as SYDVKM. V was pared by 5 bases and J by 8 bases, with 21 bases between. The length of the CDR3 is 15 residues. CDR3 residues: CASSLPDSPSQEAFF. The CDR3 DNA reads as TGTGCCAGCAGTCTACCGGACAGCCCCTCCCAGGAAGCTTTCTTT.

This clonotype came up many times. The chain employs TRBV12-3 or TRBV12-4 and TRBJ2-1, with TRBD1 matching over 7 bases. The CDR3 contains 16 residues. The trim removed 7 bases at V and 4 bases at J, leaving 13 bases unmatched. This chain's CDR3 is CASTPVRDSLYNEQFF. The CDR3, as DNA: TGTGCCAGCACCCCCGTCCGGGACAGCCTATACAATGAGCAGTTCTTC.

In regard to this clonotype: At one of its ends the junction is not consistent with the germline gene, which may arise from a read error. CDR3 coding DNA: TGCTGTGCTAGAGATCTAAGCCTACTCGCGAACACCGGGGAGCTGTTTTTT. It specifies CCARDLSLLANTGELFF. This chain links TRBV20-1 with TRBJ2-2; D call uncertain. The CDR3 runs to 17 residues. The germline gives CDR1 DFQATT, CDR2 SNEGSKA (reference sequence).

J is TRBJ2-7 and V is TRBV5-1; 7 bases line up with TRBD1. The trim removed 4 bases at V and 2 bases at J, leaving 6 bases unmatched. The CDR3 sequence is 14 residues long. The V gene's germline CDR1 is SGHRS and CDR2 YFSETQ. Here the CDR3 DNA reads TGCGCCAGCAGCCTGGGACAGCAAACCTACGAGCAGTACTTC. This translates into CASSLGQQTYEQYF. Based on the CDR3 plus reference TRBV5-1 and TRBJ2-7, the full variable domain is KAGVTQTPRYLIKTRGQQVTLSCSPISGHRSVSWYQQTPGQGLQFLFEYFSETQRNKGNFPGRFSGRQFSNSRSEMNVSTLELGDSALYLCASSLGQQTYEQYFGPGTRLTVT.

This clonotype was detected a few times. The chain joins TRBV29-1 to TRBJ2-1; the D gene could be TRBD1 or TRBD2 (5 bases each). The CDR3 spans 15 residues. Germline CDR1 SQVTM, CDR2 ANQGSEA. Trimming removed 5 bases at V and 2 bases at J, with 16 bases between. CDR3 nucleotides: TGCAGCGTTTACTCCGTTGGGGGTGCCTACAATGAGCAGTTCTTC. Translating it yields CSVYSVGGAYNEQFF.

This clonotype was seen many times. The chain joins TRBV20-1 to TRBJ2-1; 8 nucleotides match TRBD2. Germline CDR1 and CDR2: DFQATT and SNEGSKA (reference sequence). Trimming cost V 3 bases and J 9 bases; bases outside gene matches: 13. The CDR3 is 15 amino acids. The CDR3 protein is CSASRTAGALSEQFF. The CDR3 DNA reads TGCAGTGCTAGCCGTACAGCGGGAGCTTTGAGTGAGCAGTTCTTC.

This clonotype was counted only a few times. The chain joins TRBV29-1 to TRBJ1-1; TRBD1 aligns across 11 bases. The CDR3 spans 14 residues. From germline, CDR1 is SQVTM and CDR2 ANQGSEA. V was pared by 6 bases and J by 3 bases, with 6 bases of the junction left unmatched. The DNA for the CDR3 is TGCAGCGTCGGAAAGGGACAGGGGGACACTGAAGCTTTCTTT. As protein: CSVGKGQGDTEAFF.

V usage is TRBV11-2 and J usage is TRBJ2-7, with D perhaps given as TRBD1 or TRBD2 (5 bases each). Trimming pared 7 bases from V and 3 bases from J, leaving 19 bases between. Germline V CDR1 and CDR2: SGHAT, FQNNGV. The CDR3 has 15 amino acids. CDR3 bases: TGTGCCAGCACGGGACGGAACCTCATGAGCTACGAGCAGTACTTC. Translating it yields CASTGRNLMSYEQYF.

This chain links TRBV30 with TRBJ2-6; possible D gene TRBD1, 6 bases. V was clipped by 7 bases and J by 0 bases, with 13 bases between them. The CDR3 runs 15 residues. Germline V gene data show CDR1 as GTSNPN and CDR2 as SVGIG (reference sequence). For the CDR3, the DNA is TGTGCCTACCGGGACATACCCTCTGGGGCCAACGTCCTGACTTTC. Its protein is CAYRDIPSGANVLTF.

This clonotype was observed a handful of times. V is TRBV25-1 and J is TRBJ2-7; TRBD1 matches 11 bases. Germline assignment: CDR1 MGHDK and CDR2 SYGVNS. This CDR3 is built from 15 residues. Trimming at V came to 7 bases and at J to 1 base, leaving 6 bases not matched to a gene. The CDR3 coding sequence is TGTGCCAGCATTAGGACAGGGGGCGCTTCCTACGAGCAGTACTTC. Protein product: CASIRTGGASYEQYF.

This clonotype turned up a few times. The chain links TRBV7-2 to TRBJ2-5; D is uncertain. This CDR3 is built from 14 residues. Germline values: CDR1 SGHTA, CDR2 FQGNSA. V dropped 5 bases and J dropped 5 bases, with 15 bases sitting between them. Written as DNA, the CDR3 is TGTGCCAGCAGCCCCTCGACTGTAAGGGAGACCCAGTACTTC. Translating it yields CASSPSTVRETQYF. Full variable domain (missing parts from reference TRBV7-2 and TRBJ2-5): GAGVSQSPSNKVTEKGKDVELRCDPISGHTALYWYRQSLGQGLEFLIYFQGNSAPDKSGLPSDRFSAERTGGSVSTLTIQRTQQEDSAVYLCASSPSTVRETQYFGPGTRLLVL.